This T cell receptor (beta chain) comes out of a study of a mutant IDH1 vaccine in newly diagnosed glioma. Study-level information: Weeks 1, 3, 5, 7, 11, 15, 19 and 23 were when patients received their eight vaccinations. Treated patients had a mean age of approximately 40 years and a sex split that was roughly 62% male and about 38% female. Study observations and caveats: Apparently, pseudoprogression bore no relation to changes among the top peripheral T cell clonotypes.

The time point denotes: week 11, during vaccination. What each vaccine dose contained was 300 ug of mutant IDH1 20-mer peptide, accompanied by topical imiquimod. Comment on this clone: Antigen: not known.

Deletions cut 6 bases from V and 5 bases from J, with 13 bases between. The germline V gene encodes CDR1 WNHNN and CDR2 SYGVQD (reference sequence). The CDR3 loop spans 13 amino acids. The protocol was immunoSEQ multiplex PCR, while the TCRdb copy is restricted to in-frame clones and leaves out a portion. The sample lists 50,000 or so clones, 91% occurring once. This specimen consisted of PBMCs, obtained from a glioma patient whose treatment included an IDH1 peptide vaccine. This rearrangement joins TRBV10-1 to TRBJ2-5; D gene ambiguous. The source of this sequence is a man in his fifties or sixties with glioma. The CDR3 is CASSPQLGETQYF. Written as DNA, the CDR3 is TGCGCCAGCAGCCCCCAATTAGGGGAGACCCAGTACTTC.